This T cell receptor (beta chain) is drawn from a study of T cell responses to AZD1222 COVID-19 vaccine. Method: immunoSEQ multiplex PCR; TCRdb's copy keeps in-frame clones and lacks some. The data show 120,000 or so clones, with 89% seen just once and about 1.4% held by the top ten. This CDR3 spans 12 amino acids. Trimming took 0 bases from V and 6 from J, leaving 5 bases between them. The germline V gene has CDR1 LNHDA and CDR2 SQIVND (reference sequence). The input for sequencing was peripheral blood, taken on day 0 of AZD1222 vaccination. V gene TRBV19 combines with J gene TRBJ1-2; D not resolved. The TCR sequence derives from an adult in good health. CDR3 nucleotide sequence: TGTGCCAGTAGTATAGACCCTGATGGCTACACCTTC. Residues: CASSIDPDGYTF.